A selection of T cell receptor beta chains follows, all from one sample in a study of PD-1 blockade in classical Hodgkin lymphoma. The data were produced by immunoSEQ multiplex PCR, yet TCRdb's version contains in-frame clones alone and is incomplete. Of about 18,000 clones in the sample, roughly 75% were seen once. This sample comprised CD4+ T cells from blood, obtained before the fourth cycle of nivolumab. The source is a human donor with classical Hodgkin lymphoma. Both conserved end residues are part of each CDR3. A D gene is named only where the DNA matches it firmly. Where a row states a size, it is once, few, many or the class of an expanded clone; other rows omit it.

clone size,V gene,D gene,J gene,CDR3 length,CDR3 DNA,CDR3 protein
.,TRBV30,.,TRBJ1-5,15,TGTGCCTGGAGCGTAGAAGGGGCGAGGAGTCAGCCCCAGCATTTT,CAWSVEGARSQPQHF
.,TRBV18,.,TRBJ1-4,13,TGTGCCAGCTCGGCCGCGGGGGATGAAAAACTGTTTTTT,CASSAAGDEKLFF
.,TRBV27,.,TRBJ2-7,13,TGTGCCAGCAGGACCCCGTTGGGGTCCGAGCAGTACTTC,CASRTPLGSEQYF
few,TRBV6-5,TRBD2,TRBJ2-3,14,TGTGCCAGCAATAGCGGGACCCGCACAGATACGCAGTATTTT,CASNSGTRTDTQYF
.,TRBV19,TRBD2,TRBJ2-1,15,TGTGCCAGTAGTAAGGGGACTAGCGTAGCCAATGAGCAGTTCTTC,CASSKGTSVANEQFF
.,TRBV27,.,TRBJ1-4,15,TGTGCCAGCAGTTCATTCAGGGAGAGTAATGAAAAACTGTTTTTT,CASSSFRESNEKLFF
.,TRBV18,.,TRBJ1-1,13,TGTGCCAGCTCACCTGAGGTTGGCACTGAAGCTTTCTTT,CASSPEVGTEAFF
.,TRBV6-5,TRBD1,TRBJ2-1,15,TGTGCCAGCAGTTACTCGAGGGGACAGAACAATGAGCAGTTCTTC,CASSYSRGQNNEQFF
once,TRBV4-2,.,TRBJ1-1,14,TGTGCCAGCAGCTACCACAGGAGAGATAGTGAAGCTTTCTTT,CASSYHRRDSEAFF
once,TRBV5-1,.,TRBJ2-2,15,TGCGCCAGCAGCTTGGTTCAGTTTAACACCGGGGAGCTGTTTTTT,CASSLVQFNTGELFF
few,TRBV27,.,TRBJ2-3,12,TGTGCCAGCAGTTTCCTCACAGATACGCAGTATTTT,CASSFLTDTQYF
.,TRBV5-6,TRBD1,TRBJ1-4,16,TGTGCCAGCAGCTTGCTCAGGGGGCTTGCTAATGAAAAACTGTTTTTT,CASSLLRGLANEKLFF
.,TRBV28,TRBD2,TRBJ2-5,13,TGTGCCACCATAGCGGGGGGCGAAGAGACCCAGTACTTC,CATIAGGEETQYF
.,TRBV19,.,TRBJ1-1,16,TGTGCCAGTAGTGCCGGGTCCTCTACGATGAACACTGAAGCTTTCTTT,CASSAGSSTMNTEAFF
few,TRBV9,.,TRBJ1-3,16,TGTGCCAGCAGCGTAGCTACTCCGGGCCAAGGAAACACCATATATTTT,CASSVATPGQGNTIYF
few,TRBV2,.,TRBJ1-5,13,TGTGCCAGCAGTGCAGGGTGGGGACAGCCCCAGCATTTT,CASSAGWGQPQHF
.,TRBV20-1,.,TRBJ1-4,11,TGCAGTGCCGCGGGAGCCGAAAAACTGTTTTTT,CSAAGAEKLFF
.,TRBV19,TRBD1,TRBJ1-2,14,TGTGCCAGTATGGGGACAGGGATCGGCTATGGCTACACCTTC,CASMGTGIGYGYTF
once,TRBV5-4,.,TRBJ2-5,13,TGTGCCAGCAGCCTGGAACTACAAGAGACCCAGTACTTC,CASSLELQETQYF
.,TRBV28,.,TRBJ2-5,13,TGTGCCACTACCCTCGGAGACCAAGAGACCCAGTACTTC,CATTLGDQETQYF
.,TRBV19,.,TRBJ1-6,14,TGTGCCAGCGCTTTACAGGGAGGATATTCACCCCTCCACTTT,CASALQGGYSPLHF
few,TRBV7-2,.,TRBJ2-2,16,TGTGCCAGCACCAACCCCACGGGGGGCGGCACCGGGGAGCTGTTTTTT,CASTNPTGGGTGELFF
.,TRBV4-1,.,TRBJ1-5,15,TGCGCCAGCAGCCAAGACAGTCATAGCAATCAGCCCCAGCATTTT,CASSQDSHSNQPQHF
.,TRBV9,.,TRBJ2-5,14,TGTGCCAGCAGCGTAGGCGGGGCACAAGAGACCCAGTACTTC,CASSVGGAQETQYF
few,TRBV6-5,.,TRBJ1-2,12,TGTGCCAGCAGCCCGGTGGGATCTGGCTACACCTTC,CASSPVGSGYTF
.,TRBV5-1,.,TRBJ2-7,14,TGCGCCAGCGGGGACGGGGTTTGGGGATACGAGCAGTACTTC,CASGDGVWGYEQYF
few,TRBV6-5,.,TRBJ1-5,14,TGTGCCAGCAGTTATGTCACTAGCAATCAGCCCCAGCATTTT,CASSYVTSNQPQHF
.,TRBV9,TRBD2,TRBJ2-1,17,TGTGCCAGCAGCGCGCCGCGTGGACTAGCGGGAGCAGATGAGCAGTTCTTC,CASSAPRGLAGADEQFF
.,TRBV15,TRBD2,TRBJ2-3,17,TGTGCCACCAGCAGAGTAAGGGCGGGAGCCGGGTCAGATACGCAGTATTTT,CATSRVRAGAGSDTQYF
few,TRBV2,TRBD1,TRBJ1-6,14,TGTGCCAGCAGGACGGACAGGCCTAATTCACCCCTCCACTTT,CASRTDRPNSPLHF
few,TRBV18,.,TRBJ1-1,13,TGTGCCAGCTCACCATGGATGGGCAGGGAGTCTTTCTTT,CASSPWMGRESFF
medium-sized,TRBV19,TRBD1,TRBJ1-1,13,TGTGCCAGTAGTACGACAGGGGGCATCGGAGCTTTCTTT,CASSTTGGIGAFF
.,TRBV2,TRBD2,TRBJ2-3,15,TGTGCCAGCAGGGGAACTAGCGGGGGATTAGATACGCAGTATTTT,CASRGTSGGLDTQYF
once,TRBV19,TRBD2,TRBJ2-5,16,TGTGCCAGTAGTTATTCCAGATTGGCGGGGGATGAGACCCAGTACTTC,CASSYSRLAGDETQYF
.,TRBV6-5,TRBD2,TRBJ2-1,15,TGTGCCAGCAGTATGGGAGGGAAGTCCTACAATGAGCAGTTCTTC,CASSMGGKSYNEQFF
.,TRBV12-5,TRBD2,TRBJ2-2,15,TGTGCTAGTGGTTTGGGGACTAGTCGCGCCGGGGAGCTGTTTTTT,CASGLGTSRAGELFF
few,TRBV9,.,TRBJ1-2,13,TGTGCCAGCAACCCGGGGTCAGGGGAAGGCTACACCTTC,CASNPGSGEGYTF
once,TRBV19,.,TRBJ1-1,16,TGTGCCAGTAGTATTGAGCTTGAAGGGCTTTTCACTGAAGCTTTCTTT,CASSIELEGLFTEAFF
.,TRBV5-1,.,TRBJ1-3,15,TGCGCCAGCAGCTTGGTTGGGGACTCTGGAAACACCATATATTTT,CASSLVGDSGNTIYF
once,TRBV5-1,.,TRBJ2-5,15,TGCGCCAGCAGCTTGGCAACGGCTGGGGGGGAGACCCAGTACTTC,CASSLATAGGETQYF
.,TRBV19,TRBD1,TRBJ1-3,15,TGTGCCAGTAGCCGACAGGGGGTGACTGGAAACACCATATATTTT,CASSRQGVTGNTIYF
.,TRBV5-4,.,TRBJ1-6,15,TGTGCCAGCAGCTTGTCGAGTAGGGGGAATTCACCCCTCCACTTT,CASSLSSRGNSPLHF
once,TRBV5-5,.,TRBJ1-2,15,TGTGCCAGCAGCTTGTCCAGGGGAGAACGAGGAGGCTACACCTTC,CASSLSRGERGGYTF
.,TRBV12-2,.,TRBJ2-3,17,TGTGCAAGTCGCTTAGGGTCTAGGACCTGGGGCACAGATACGCAGTATTTT,CASRLGSRTWGTDTQYF
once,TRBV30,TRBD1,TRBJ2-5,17,TGTGCCTCGAATGATGCGCGCCGGGACAGGGGGTATGAGACCCAGTACTTC,CASNDARRDRGYETQYF
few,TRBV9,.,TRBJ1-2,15,TGTGCCAGCAACCACCTTGTGAATGGGGGCGGTGGCTACACCTTC,CASNHLVNGGGGYTF
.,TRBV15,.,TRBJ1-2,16,TGTGCCACCAGCAGAGAGAGGGGGGGCAAGGGGTATGGCTACACCTTC,CATSRERGGKGYGYTF
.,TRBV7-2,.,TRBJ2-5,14,TGTGCCAGCAGCTTCGGACAGAGGGGAGAGACCCAGTACTTC,CASSFGQRGETQYF
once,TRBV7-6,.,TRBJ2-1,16,TGTGCCAGCAGCTTAGTCTCGGGGAGCTCCTACAATGAGCAGTTCTTC,CASSLVSGSSYNEQFF
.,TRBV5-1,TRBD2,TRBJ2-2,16,TGCGCCAGCAGCTCTAGCGGGGTTCTACGCACCGGGGAGCTGTTTTTT,CASSSSGVLRTGELFF
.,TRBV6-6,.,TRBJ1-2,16,TGTGCCAGCTATTATCGGACAGACCAAGCTAACTATGGCTACACCTTC,CASYYRTDQANYGYTF
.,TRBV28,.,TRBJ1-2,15,TGTGCCAGCAGTTTCTCCGACAGATTAAACTATGGCTACACCTTC,CASSFSDRLNYGYTF
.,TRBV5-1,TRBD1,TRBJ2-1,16,TGCGCCAGCAGCTCCCAGGGGACAGTGTCTTACAATGAGCAGTTCTTC,CASSSQGTVSYNEQFF
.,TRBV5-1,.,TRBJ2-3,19,TGCGCCAGCAGCTTGGCTCGGCAAATATTCGAGTCTAGCACAGATACGCAGTATTTT,CASSLARQIFESSTDTQYF
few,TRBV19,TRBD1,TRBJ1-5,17,TGTGCCAGTAGTATAATCGACAGGGCGGATGCCAATCAGCCCCAGCATTTT,CASSIIDRADANQPQHF